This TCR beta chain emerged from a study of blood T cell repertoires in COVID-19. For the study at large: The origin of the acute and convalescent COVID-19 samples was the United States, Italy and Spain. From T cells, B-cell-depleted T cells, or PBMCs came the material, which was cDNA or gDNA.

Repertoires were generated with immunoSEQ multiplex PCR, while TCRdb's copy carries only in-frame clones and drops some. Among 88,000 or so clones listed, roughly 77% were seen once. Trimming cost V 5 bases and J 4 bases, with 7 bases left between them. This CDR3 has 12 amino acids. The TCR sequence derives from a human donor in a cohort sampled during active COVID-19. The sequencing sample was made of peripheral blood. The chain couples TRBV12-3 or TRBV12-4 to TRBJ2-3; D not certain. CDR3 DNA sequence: TGTGCCAGCAGTCACTCCCCAGATACGCAGTATTTT. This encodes CASSHSPDTQYF.